Below are 10 T cell receptor beta chains sequenced from a single sample in a study of technical replicates of blood from a few donors. Clones were read by immunoSEQ multiplex PCR, and TCRdb kept only the in-frame ones, dropping some. The profile shows tens of thousands of clones, 88% of them singletons. The sample comprised PBMCs. Source of these receptors: a human donor in good health. Some clones in this sample may be carry-over from other donors' samples.

The chain has TRBV5-4 and TRBJ1-2; 12 bases line up with TRBD1. After removal of 4 bases from V and 7 bases from J, the junction contained 11 bases not matched to a gene. Per the germline V gene, CDR1 is SGHNT and CDR2 is YYREEE (reference sequence). The CDR3 runs to 16 residues. This chain's CDR3 is CASSPGQGAIGRGYTF. The CDR3 bases are TGTGCCAGCAGCCCGGGACAGGGGGCAATCGGACGTGGCTACACCTTC. Looking up the rest from reference TRBV5-4 and TRBJ1-2 gives the full variable domain: ETGVTQSPTHLIKTRGQQVTLRCSSQSGHNTVSWYQQALGQGPQFIFQYYREEENGRGNFPPRFSGLQFPNYSSELNVNALELDDSALYLCASSPGQGAIGRGYTFGSGTRLTVV.

This chain joins TRBV7-9 and TRBJ2-2; D ambiguous. Trimming removed 5 bases at V and 5 bases at J, with 6 bases between. Germline CDR1 reads SEHNR; CDR2 reads FQNEAQ (reference sequence). This CDR3 has 12 amino acids. The CDR3 DNA follows: TGTGCCAGCAGCCTTTCTACCGGGGAGCTGTTTTTT. Its protein is CASSLSTGELFF.

A remark on this clone: Compared with germline, one end of the junction differs, possibly owing to a read error. The J gene is TRBJ2-7, the V gene TRBV5-1; TRBD1 might be the D (6 bases). Germline loops: CDR1 SGHRS, CDR2 YFSETQ. This CDR3 comprises 14 residues. The CDR3 loop is CASSVVTGSFEQYF. CDR3 bases: TGCGCCAGCAGTGTGGTGACAGGATCCTTCGAGCAGTACTTC.

The chain has TRBV4-2 and TRBJ1-1; no clear D. The CDR3 extends over 13 amino acids. The V end lost 4 bases, the J end lost 3 bases, and 9 bases lay between the germline ends. Germline V lookup: CDR1 LGHNA, CDR2 YNFKEQ. For the CDR3, the DNA is TGTGCCAGCAGCCCCTCAGATGACACTGAAGCTTTCTTT. This sequence encodes CASSPSDDTEAFF.

The chain couples TRBV10-2 to TRBJ2-2, with 10 bases identical to TRBD1. Germline-derived CDR1 and CDR2 are WSHSY and SAAADI. V shed 8 bases and J 4 bases; nucleotides not matched to a gene: 4. CDR3 size: 14 residues. CDR3 protein: CASWDRGSTGELFF. CDR3 DNA: TGCGCCAGCTGGGACAGGGGTAGCACCGGGGAGCTGTTTTTT.

The chain employs TRBV9 and TRBJ2-1; TRBD2 agrees at 14 bases. Germline V gene lookup returns CDR1 SGDLS and CDR2 YYNGEE. The CDR3 contains 16 residues. V shed 4 bases, J shed 7 bases, and the junction held 7 bases outside the gene matches. CDR3 residues: CASSPRLAGGLNEQFF. The CDR3 region has the DNA TGTGCCAGCAGCCCCCGACTAGCGGGGGGGCTAAATGAGCAGTTCTTC.

V and J are TRBV28 and TRBJ2-7; D remains ambiguous. CDR3 length: 12 amino acids. Germline V gives CDR1 MDHEN, CDR2 SYDVKM. V lost 7 bases and J lost 2, with 9 bases in between. The CDR3 DNA reads TGTGCCAGCACCCCCAGTACCTACGAGCAGTACTTC. Its protein product is CASTPSTYEQYF.

The chain links TRBV7-9 to TRBJ2-3, with 10 bases lining up with TRBD1. V was clipped by 5 bases and J by 4 bases; unmatched bases: 0. The CDR3 is 13 residues long. Germline V gene lookup returns CDR1 SEHNR and CDR2 FQNEAQ (reference sequence). CDR3 DNA sequence: TGTGCCAGCAGCGACAGGGGGCCAGATACGCAGTATTTT. The encoded protein is CASSDRGPDTQYF.

The chain couples TRBV7-9 to TRBJ2-1; 8 bases are shared with TRBD2. This CDR3 has 14 residues. V was pared by 4 bases and J by 3 bases, with 2 bases of the junction left unmatched. The germline CDR1 and CDR2 sequences are SEHNR and FQNEAQ (reference sequence). CDR3 coding DNA: TGTGCCAGCAGCTCACTAGCGGACTACAATGAGCAGTTCTTC. It translates to CASSSLADYNEQFF.

The rearrangement joins TRBV5-1 to TRBJ2-1, with 10 nucleotides matching TRBD2. This CDR3 is built from 17 residues. J gave up 3 bases and V 1 base, and 7 bases lay outside the gene matches. CDR1 and CDR2 (germline): SGHRS, YFSETQ. Here the CDR3 reads CASSLSGRAVYYNEQFF. The DNA of the CDR3 is TGCGCCAGCAGCTTGAGCGGGAGGGCCGTATACTACAATGAGCAGTTCTTC.